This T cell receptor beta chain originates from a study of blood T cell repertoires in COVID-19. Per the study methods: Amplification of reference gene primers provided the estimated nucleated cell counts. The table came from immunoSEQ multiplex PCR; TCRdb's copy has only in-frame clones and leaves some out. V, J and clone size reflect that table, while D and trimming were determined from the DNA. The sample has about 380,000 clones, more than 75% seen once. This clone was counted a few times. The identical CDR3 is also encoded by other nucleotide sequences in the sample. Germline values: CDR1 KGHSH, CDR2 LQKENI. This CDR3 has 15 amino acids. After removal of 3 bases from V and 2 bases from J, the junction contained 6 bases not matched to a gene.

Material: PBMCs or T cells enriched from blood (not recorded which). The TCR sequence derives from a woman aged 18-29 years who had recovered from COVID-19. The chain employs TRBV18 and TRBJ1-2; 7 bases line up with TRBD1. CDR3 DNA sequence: TGTGCCAGCTCACCCCAGGGGGTTTCGAACTATGGCTACACCTTC. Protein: CASSPQGVSNYGYTF. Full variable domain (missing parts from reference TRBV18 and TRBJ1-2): NAGVMQNPRHLVRRRGQEARLRCSPMKGHSHVYWYRQLPEEGLKFMVYLQKENIIDESGMPKERFSAEFPKEGPSILRIQQVVRGDSAAYFCASSPQGVSNYGYTFGSGTRLTVV.